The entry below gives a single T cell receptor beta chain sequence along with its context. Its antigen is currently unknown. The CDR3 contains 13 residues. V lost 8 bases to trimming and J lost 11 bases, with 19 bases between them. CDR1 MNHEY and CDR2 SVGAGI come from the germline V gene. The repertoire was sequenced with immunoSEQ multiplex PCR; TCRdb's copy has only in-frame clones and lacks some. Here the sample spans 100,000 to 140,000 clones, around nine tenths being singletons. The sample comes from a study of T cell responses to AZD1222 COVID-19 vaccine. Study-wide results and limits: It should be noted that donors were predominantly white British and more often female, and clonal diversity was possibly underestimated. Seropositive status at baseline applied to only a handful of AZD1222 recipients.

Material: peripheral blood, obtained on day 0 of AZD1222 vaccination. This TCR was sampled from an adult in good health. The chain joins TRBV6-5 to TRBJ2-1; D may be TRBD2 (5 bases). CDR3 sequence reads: CASANGEPPKQFF. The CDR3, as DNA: TGTGCCAGCGCGAACGGGGAACCTCCCAAGCAGTTCTTC.